The rows below give T cell receptor beta chains drawn from one sample of a study of blood T cell repertoires in COVID-19. Profiling relied on immunoSEQ multiplex PCR, and the TCRdb table lists in-frame clones only, not all of them. The sample consists of some 200,000 clones, 65% to 85% of them appearing once. The sequencing sample was made of PBMCs or T cells enriched from blood (not recorded which). The receptor set was obtained from a middle-aged man who had recovered from COVID-19. CDR3s include the opening cysteine and the closing phenylalanine or tryptophan. D genes are given only for firm matches. Clone size, where shown, is once, few, many, or a class for clones that have expanded.

d_call	v_call	j_call	clone_size	cdr3_nt	cdr3_aa
TRBD2	TRBV5-6	TRBJ2-1	.	TGTGCCAGCAGCCGAATGGCGGGACTAGCGGTTTCCTACAATGAGCAGTTCTTC	CASSRMAGLAVSYNEQFF
.	TRBV7-9	TRBJ2-5	.	TGTGCCAGCAGCTCCCGTGGGCTGTACCAAGAGACCCAGTACTTC	CASSSRGLYQETQYF
TRBD1	TRBV30	TRBJ2-1	.	TGTGCCTCCAGGGGGCAGGGACATTACAATGAGCAGTTCTTC	CASRGQGHYNEQFF
TRBD1	TRBV5-4	TRBJ2-1	.	TGTGCCAGCAGCCCTCGGGGACAGGGGACCTACAATGAGCAGTTCTTC	CASSPRGQGTYNEQFF
.	TRBV3-1/TRBV3-2	TRBJ2-3	.	TGTGCCAGCAGCCAGACTTATCTACTCACAGATACGCAGTATTTT	CASSQTYLLTDTQYF
.	TRBV9	TRBJ2-5	.	TGTGCCAGCAGCACCCAGGGAGGAGAGACCCAGTACTTC	CASSTQGGETQYF
TRBD1	TRBV2	TRBJ2-2	.	TGTGCCAGCAAGACAGGGCCCCCCGGGGAGCTGTTTTTT	CASKTGPPGELFF
.	TRBV7-2	TRBJ1-2	few	TGTGCCAGCAGCTTAGATGGGTCCGGAACAGCCTATGGCTACACCTTC	CASSLDGSGTAYGYTF
.	TRBV7-2	TRBJ1-1	.	TGTGCCAGCACCGGTGTACGGGGGACTGAAGCTTTCTTT	CASTGVRGTEAFF
.	TRBV28	TRBJ1-5	.	TGTGCCAGCAGCTGGATGGGCCCCAATAGCAATCAGCCCCAGCATTTT	CASSWMGPNSNQPQHF
TRBD2	TRBV3-1/TRBV3-2	TRBJ2-2	.	TGTGCCAGCAGCCAACCAGCGGGGGGGCCCGGGGAGCTGTTTTTT	CASSQPAGGPGELFF
TRBD1	TRBV9	TRBJ1-1	.	TGTGCCAGCAGCCTGACAGGGGGCAATGGGAACACTGAAGCTTTCTTT	CASSLTGGNGNTEAFF
TRBD1	TRBV11-2	TRBJ1-2	.	TGTGCCAGCAGCTTAGTTCAGGGGGCCGATGGCTACACCTTC	CASSLVQGADGYTF
.	TRBV5-1	TRBJ2-7	.	TGCGCCAGCAGCACCTCCAGGACAGATTCCTACGAGCAGTACTTC	CASSTSRTDSYEQYF
.	TRBV4-3	TRBJ2-7	.	TGCGCCAGCAGCCAAGATATCACTACTCCCTCCTACGAGCAGTACTTC	CASSQDITTPSYEQYF
TRBD2	TRBV11-3	TRBJ2-7	once	TGTGCCAGCAGCGCGGGGGGCGAGCAGTACTTC	CASSAGGEQYF
TRBD1	TRBV18	TRBJ1-1	.	TGTGCCAGCTCATCGGACAGGGCCACTGAAGCTTTCTTT	CASSSDRATEAFF
.	TRBV12-3/TRBV12-4	TRBJ1-1	.	TGTGCCAGCAGTTCCGGTTCCGCTGAAGCTTTCTTT	CASSSGSAEAFF
.	TRBV18	TRBJ1-5	.	TGTGCCAGCTCCCCCGGAACAGGGTCTCAGCCCCAGCATTTT	CASSPGTGSQPQHF
.	TRBV9	TRBJ1-2	.	TGTGCCAGCAGCGTAGAAGGGGACTATGGCTACACCTTC	CASSVEGDYGYTF
.	TRBV4-1	TRBJ1-6	once	TGCGCCAGCAGCCAAGAGGGGCGACCCAATTCACCCCTCCACTTT	CASSQEGRPNSPLHF
TRBD2	TRBV7-2	TRBJ2-7	.	TGTGCCAGCAGCTTTTCTAGCGGGGGTGCCTACGAGCAGTACTTC	CASSFSSGGAYEQYF
.	TRBV28	TRBJ1-3	.	TGTGCCAGCAGGCCGACAGGTCTCAGAAACACCATATATTTT	CASRPTGLRNTIYF
.	TRBV7-3	TRBJ2-6	.	TGTGCCAGCAGCCGTAACAGGGCTGGGGCCAACGTCCTGACTTTC	CASSRNRAGANVLTF
.	TRBV18	TRBJ1-6	.	TGTGCCAGCTCACCTGATTTAAGCTCACCCCTCCACTTT	CASSPDLSSPLHF
.	TRBV5-6	TRBJ2-6	.	TGTGCCAGCAGCCGGAGGGGCGGGACAGACTCCACTGGGGCCAACGTCCTGACTTTC	CASSRRGGTDSTGANVLTF
.	TRBV9	TRBJ1-2	.	TGTGCCAGCAGCGTCGCCTCAGGCCAGGGTATCTATGGCTACACCTTC	CASSVASGQGIYGYTF